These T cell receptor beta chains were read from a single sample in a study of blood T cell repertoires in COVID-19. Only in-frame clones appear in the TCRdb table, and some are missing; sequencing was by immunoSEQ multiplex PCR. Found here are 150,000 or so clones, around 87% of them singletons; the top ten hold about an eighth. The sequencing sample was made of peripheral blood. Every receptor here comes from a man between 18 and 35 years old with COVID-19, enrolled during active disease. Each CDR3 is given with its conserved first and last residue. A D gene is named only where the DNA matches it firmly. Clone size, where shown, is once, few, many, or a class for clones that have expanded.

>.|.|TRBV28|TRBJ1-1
TGTGCCAGCAGTCGCAGACAGCTCACTGAAGCTTTCTTT
CASSRRQLTEAFF
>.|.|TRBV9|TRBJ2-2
TGTGCCAGCAGCCCCACGGGAACTAACACCGGGGAGCTGTTTTTT
CASSPTGTNTGELFF
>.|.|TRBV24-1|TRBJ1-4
TGTGCCACCAGTGAAAGGGCGGGAGAAAAACTGTTTTTT
CATSERAGEKLFF
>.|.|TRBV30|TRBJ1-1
TGTGCCTGGAGTCAGGGGGAAGCTTTCTTT
CAWSQGEAFF
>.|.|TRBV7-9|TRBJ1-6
TGTGCCAGCAGTAGTAACGGGAATTCACCCCTCCACTTT
CASSSNGNSPLHF
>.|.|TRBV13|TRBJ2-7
TGTGCCAGCAGCCGAGAGGAGGGAGGCTCCAACGAGCAGTACTTC
CASSREEGGSNEQYF
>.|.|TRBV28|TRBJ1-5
TGTGCCAGCAGTTTACCAGGGGGCAATCAGCCCCAGCATTTT
CASSLPGGNQPQHF
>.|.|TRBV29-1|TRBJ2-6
TGCAGCGTCCACCTGAGTGACTCTGGGGCCAACGTCCTGACTTTC
CSVHLSDSGANVLTF
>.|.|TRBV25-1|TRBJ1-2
TGTGCCAGCAGGGAATCTTCGGGCCGACGGGGTGGCTACACCTTC
CASRESSGRRGGYTF
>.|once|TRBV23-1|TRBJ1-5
TGCGCCAGCAGTCAATCGAGCGGAAGCAATCAGCCCCAGCATTTT
CASSQSSGSNQPQHF
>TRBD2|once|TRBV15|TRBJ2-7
TGTGCCACCAGCAGGGGTACTAGCGGGTACGAGCAGTACTTC
CATSRGTSGYEQYF
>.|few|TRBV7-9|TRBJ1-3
TGTGCCAGCAGCTTAGGGGGAGATGGAAACACCATATATTTT
CASSLGGDGNTIYF
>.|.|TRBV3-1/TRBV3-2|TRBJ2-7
TGTGCCAGCAGCCAAGGGCTAGTGGCCTACGAGCAGTACTTC
CASSQGLVAYEQYF
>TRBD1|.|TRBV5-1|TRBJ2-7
TGCGCCAGCAGCTTGGTGACAGGGGGCTGGTATAGCTACGAGCAGTACTTC
CASSLVTGGWYSYEQYF